Each of the 20 T cell receptor beta chains below was sequenced from the same sample in a study of cytomegalovirus exposure and HLA in healthy donors. Primers for the PCR totalled 60 Vbeta and 13 Jbeta. This table comes from immunoSEQ multiplex PCR, and its TCRdb copy is limited to in-frame clones, with some not included. Here the sample spans roughly 170,000 clones, around 82% being singletons. Sequencing was done on a sample of PBMCs. The receptors were gathered from a woman aged 50 to 60 in good health and CMV-seropositive.

The rearrangement links TRBV10-3 to TRBJ2-3, with D tentatively TRBD1 (5 bases). CDR3 length: 17 amino acids. The germline V gene has CDR1 ENHRY and CDR2 SYGVKD. V lost 3 bases to trimming and J lost 0 bases, with 16 bases between them. The CDR3 DNA reads TGTGCCATCAGTGATCACAGGCGTTCTTCTAGCACAGATACGCAGTATTTT. Protein product: CAISDHRRSSSTDTQYF.

The chain has TRBV5-1 and TRBJ2-1; 8 bases match TRBD2. The germline V gene has CDR1 SGHRS and CDR2 YFSETQ. J gave up 6 bases and V 2 bases, and 16 bases lay outside the gene matches. There are 18 residues in the CDR3. In DNA form, the CDR3 reads TGCGCCAGCAGCTTCGAAGGCGGGGGGCTTTCCTCGGGCAATGAGCAGTTCTTC. Encoded protein: CASSFEGGGLSSGNEQFF.

The sample holds a few counts of this clone. J is TRBJ2-1 and V is TRBV29-1, with D possibly matching TRBD2 (6 bases). Germline V gene lookup returns CDR1 SQVTM and CDR2 ANQGSEA. The V gene lost 7 bases and the J gene lost 7 bases, with 8 bases spanning the gap. The CDR3 length is 10 residues. CDR3 sequence (DNA): TGCAGCGCGGGAGCAAATGAGCAGTTCTTC. It is translated as CSAGANEQFF.

The J gene is TRBJ2-2, the V gene TRBV15; tentatively, D is TRBD2 (7 bases). The germline V and J ends were trimmed by 1 base and 6 bases, with 12 bases remaining between them. This CDR3 spans 15 amino acids. The germline gives CDR1 LNHNV, CDR2 YYDKDF (reference sequence). In nucleotides, the CDR3 is TGTGCCACCAGCAGAGTAAAGGGGGGGGCCGGGGAGCTGTTTTTT. Amino acids: CATSRVKGGAGELFF. The full variable domain, completed using reference TRBV15 and TRBJ2-2, is DAMVIQNPRYQVTQFGKPVTLSCSQTLNHNVMYWYQQKSSQAPKLLFHYYDKDFNNEADTPDNFQSRRPNTSFCFLDIRSPGLGDTAMYLCATSRVKGGAGELFFGEGSRLTVL.

This clone has a handful of counts. The V call is TRBV6-1, the J call TRBJ1-3; D is ambiguous. The germline CDR1 and CDR2 sequences are MNHNS and SASEGT. The V end lost 0 bases, the J end lost 1 base, and 7 bases lay between the germline ends. This CDR3 has 15 residues. CDR3 protein: CASSEAPVSGNTIYF. Here the CDR3 DNA reads TGTGCCAGCAGTGAAGCGCCGGTGTCTGGAAACACCATATATTTT.

The chain employs TRBV4-2 and TRBJ1-1; 7 bases agree with TRBD1. This CDR3 has 12 residues. From germline, CDR1 is LGHNA and CDR2 YNFKEQ. Trimming cost V 3 bases and J 10 bases; bases outside gene matches: 5. CDR3 DNA sequence: TGTGCCAGCAGCCATGATGACAGGGCAGCTTTCTTT. Residues: CASSHDDRAAFF.

The J gene is TRBJ1-1, the V gene TRBV4-1; 7 bases are a match to TRBD1. Germline assignment: CDR1 MGHRA and CDR2 YSYEKL. Trimming cost V 0 bases and J 0 bases; bases outside gene matches: 16. The CDR3 spans 20 residues. The CDR3 DNA follows: TGCGCCAGCAGCCAAGAAAGGGGGTCGGCACAGGGGAAAATGAACACTGAAGCTTTCTTT. It yields the protein CASSQERGSAQGKMNTEAFF.

In DNA, the CDR3 is TGTGCCAGTAGTATAAGGACAGACTTTAATTCACCCCTCCACTTT. Protein product: CASSIRTDFNSPLHF. The chain is built from TRBV19 and TRBJ1-6, with a weak D call TRBD1 (6 bases). The germline V gene has CDR1 LNHDA and CDR2 SQIVND (reference sequence). This CDR3 region has 15 residues. Trimming took 2 bases from V and 6 from J, leaving 11 bases between them.

The chain uses TRBV6-1 and TRBJ1-5, with TRBD1 as a possible D gene (5 bases). Looked up from germline, CDR1 is MNHNS and CDR2 is SASEGT. V lost 8 bases to trimming and J lost 3 bases, with 14 bases between them. The CDR3 runs to 14 residues. The CDR3: CASRRGGFNQPQHF. CDR3 sequence (DNA): TGTGCCAGCCGCCGGGGGGGGTTCAATCAGCCCCAGCATTTT.

The chain is built from TRBV19 and TRBJ2-3; tentatively, D is TRBD2 (6 bases). The CDR3 is 16 residues long. The V and J ends lost 4 bases and 0 bases respectively, with 14 bases between them. Germline assignment: CDR1 LNHDA and CDR2 SQIVND (reference sequence). CDR3: CASSTRGLPSTDTQYF. Written as DNA, the CDR3 is TGTGCCAGTAGTACCCGGGGACTTCCTAGCACAGATACGCAGTATTTT.

This chain joins TRBV4-2 and TRBJ1-5, with 8 bases lining up with TRBD1. Germline assignment: CDR1 LGHNA and CDR2 YNFKEQ. The V segment lost 3 bases and the J segment 3 bases; nucleotides outside the gene matches: 4. The CDR3 consists of 15 residues. CDR3 amino acids: CASSQTGAINQPQHF. The CDR3 DNA reads as TGTGCCAGCAGCCAGACAGGGGCTATCAATCAGCCCCAGCATTTT.

The chain employs TRBV6-5 and TRBJ2-7; D possibly corresponds to TRBD1 (6 bases). The CDR3 sequence is 15 residues long. Trimming stripped 7 bases from V and 0 bases from J, with 16 bases between. From germline, CDR1 is MNHEY and CDR2 SVGAGI. The CDR3 DNA sequence: TGTGCCAGCACCAACGTGGGGGCAGGCTCCTACGAGCAGTACTTC. Translated: CASTNVGAGSYEQYF.

This clone appeared a few times. This chain links TRBV7-9 with TRBJ2-5, with 14 bases identical to TRBD2. The CDR3 sequence is 19 residues long. With 3 bases clipped from V and 4 bases from J, the junction kept 13 bases outside the gene matches. Germline CDR1 and CDR2: SEHNR and FQNEAQ (reference sequence). Written as DNA, the CDR3 is TGTGCCAGCAGCTTGGGACTAGCGGGGGCCCCGATTCTCCTAGAGACCCAGTACTTC. It codes for CASSLGLAGAPILLETQYF.

CDR3 amino acids: CASSQEGGEQYF. In DNA form, the CDR3 reads TGCGCCAGCAGCCAAGAGGGAGGCGAGCAGTACTTC. V usage is TRBV4-1 and J usage is TRBJ2-7; TRBD2 might be the D (6 bases). Trimming removed 0 bases at V and 6 bases at J, with 6 bases between. The germline V gene encodes CDR1 MGHRA and CDR2 YSYEKL. The CDR3 sequence is 12 residues long.

The rearrangement joins TRBV2 to TRBJ1-2; TRBD1 is a possible D gene (6 bases). The CDR3 sequence is 14 residues long. The germline V and J ends were trimmed by 9 bases and 5 bases, with 19 bases remaining between them. Germline CDR1 and CDR2: SNHLY and FYNNEI. CDR3 in amino acids: CARGEQGLIYGYTF. The CDR3, as DNA: TGTGCCAGGGGGGAGCAGGGGCTTATTTATGGCTACACCTTC.

The chain links TRBV10-2 to TRBJ2-7; perhaps TRBD1 as D (5 bases). The V gene's germline CDR1 is WSHSY and CDR2 SAAADI. CDR3 length: 13 amino acids. The V end lost 4 bases, the J end lost 1 base, and 8 bases lay between the germline ends. For the CDR3, the DNA is TGCGCCAGCAGTGGGGGCTGGTCCTACGAGCAGTACTTC. Protein: CASSGGWSYEQYF.

The rearrangement uses TRBV19 and TRBJ2-2; 8 bases are a match to TRBD1. The CDR3 is 11 residues long. Looked up from germline, CDR1 is LNHDA and CDR2 is SQIVND (reference sequence). The trim removed 4 bases at V and 13 bases at J, leaving 2 bases unmatched. The chain's CDR3 is CASSNGQGLFF. CDR3 nucleotide sequence: TGTGCCAGTAGTAACGGACAGGGGCTGTTTTTT.

The genes are TRBV6-5 and TRBJ1-1; D is uncertain. CDR3 length equals 14 residues. Germline CDR1 MNHEY, CDR2 SVGAGI. V was clipped by 6 bases and J by 1 base, with 12 bases between them. The DNA of the CDR3 is TGTGCCAGCAGAGTGCAGGTAGGGAACACTGAAGCTTTCTTT. It yields the protein CASRVQVGNTEAFF.

The chain joins TRBV6-4 to TRBJ1-1; TRBD1 matches 7 bases. The V segment lost 6 bases and the J segment 4 bases; nucleotides outside the gene matches: 5. Germline V gene sequence: CDR1 MRHNA, CDR2 SNTAGT. CDR3 length: 13 amino acids. The CDR3 is CASRMGQSTEAFF. DNA of the CDR3: TGTGCCAGCAGGATGGGACAGTCCACTGAAGCTTTCTTT.

The genes are TRBV18 and TRBJ2-7, with TRBD1 matching over 8 bases. V was pared by 3 bases and J by 3 bases, with 1 base of the junction left unmatched. Germline CDR1 KGHSH, CDR2 LQKENI. This CDR3 has 13 residues. The CDR3 DNA follows: TGTGCCAGCTCACCGACAGGGGACTACGAGCAGTACTTC. This gives the protein CASSPTGDYEQYF.